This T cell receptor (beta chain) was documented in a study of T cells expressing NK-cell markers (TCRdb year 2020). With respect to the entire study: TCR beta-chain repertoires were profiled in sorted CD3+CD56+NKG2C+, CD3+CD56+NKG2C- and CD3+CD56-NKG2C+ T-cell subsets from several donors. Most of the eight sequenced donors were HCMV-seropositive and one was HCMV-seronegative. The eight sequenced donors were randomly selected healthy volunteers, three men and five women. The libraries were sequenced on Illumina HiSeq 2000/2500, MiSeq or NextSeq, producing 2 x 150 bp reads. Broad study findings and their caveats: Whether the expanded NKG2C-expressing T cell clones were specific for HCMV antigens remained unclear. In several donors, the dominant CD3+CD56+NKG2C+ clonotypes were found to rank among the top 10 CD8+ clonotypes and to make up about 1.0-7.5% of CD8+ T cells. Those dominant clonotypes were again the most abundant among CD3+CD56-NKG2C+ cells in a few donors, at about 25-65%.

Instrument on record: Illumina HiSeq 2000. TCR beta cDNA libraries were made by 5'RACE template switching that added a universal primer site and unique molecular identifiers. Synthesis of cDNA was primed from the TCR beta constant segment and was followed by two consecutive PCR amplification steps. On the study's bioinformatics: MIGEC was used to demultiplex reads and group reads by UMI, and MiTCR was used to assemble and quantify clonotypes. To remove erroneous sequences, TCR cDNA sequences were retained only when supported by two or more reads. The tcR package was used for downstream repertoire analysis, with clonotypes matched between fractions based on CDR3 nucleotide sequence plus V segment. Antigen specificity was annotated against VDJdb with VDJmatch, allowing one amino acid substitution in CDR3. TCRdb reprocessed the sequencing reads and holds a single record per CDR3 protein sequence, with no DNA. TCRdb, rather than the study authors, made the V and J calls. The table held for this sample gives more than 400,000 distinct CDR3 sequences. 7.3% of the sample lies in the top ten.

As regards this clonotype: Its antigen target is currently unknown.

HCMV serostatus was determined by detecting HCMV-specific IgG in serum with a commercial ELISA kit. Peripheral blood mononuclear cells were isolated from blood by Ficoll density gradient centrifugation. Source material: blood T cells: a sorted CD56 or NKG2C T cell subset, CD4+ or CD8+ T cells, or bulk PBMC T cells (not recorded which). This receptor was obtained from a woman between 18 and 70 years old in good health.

CDR3 region: CSVGGGPTDTQYF. The V gene is TRBV29-1 and the J gene is TRBJ2-3; TCRdb picks TRBD1, but there is no DNA to check that call. The germline V gene yields SQVTM for CDR1 and ANQGSEA for CDR2. The CDR3, cysteine through phenylalanine, is 13 amino acids long. The DNA is unrecorded.